The T cell receptor (beta chain) under discussion was sequenced for a study of early T cells in non-severe SARS-CoV-2 infection. Overall study: Unsorted whole blood bulk RNA was sequenced, with unpaired chains. Points from the study as a whole: Matching results from VDJdb favored anti-spike CD8 responses, leaving private and CD4 specificities undetected.

TCRdb recomputed calls from the 5' RACE reads with MiXCR, one row per CDR3 protein. The sample lists approximately 98,000 distinct CDR3 sequences, roughly an eighth occurring once. This clonotype was observed a handful of times. As yet, its antigen is unknown. The CDR3 is 13 residues long. V was trimmed by 4 bases and J by 5 bases, leaving 11 bases between them. Germline CDR1 is SEHNR and CDR2 is FQNEAQ (reference sequence). Sequencing was done on a sample of whole blood. This clonotype was obtained from an adult who was a healthcare worker with PCR-confirmed SARS-CoV-2 infection or an uninfected control (not recorded which). The chain links TRBV7-9 to TRBJ1-2; TRBD1 is a possible D gene (5 bases). The CDR3 nucleotides read TGTGCCAGCAGCTCCTTGGGGGTTTATGGCTACACCTTC. This encodes CASSSLGVYGYTF.